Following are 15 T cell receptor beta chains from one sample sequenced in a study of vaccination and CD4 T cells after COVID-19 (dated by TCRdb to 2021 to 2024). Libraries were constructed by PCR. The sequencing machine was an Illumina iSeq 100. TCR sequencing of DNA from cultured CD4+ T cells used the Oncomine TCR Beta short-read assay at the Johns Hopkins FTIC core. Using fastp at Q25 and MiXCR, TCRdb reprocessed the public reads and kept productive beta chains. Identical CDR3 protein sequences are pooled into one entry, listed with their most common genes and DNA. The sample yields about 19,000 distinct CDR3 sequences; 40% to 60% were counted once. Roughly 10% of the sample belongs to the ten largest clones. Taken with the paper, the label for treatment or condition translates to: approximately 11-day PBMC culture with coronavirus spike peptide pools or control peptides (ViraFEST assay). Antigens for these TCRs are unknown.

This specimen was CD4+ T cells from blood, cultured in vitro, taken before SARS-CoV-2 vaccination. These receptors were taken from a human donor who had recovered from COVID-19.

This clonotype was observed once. In DNA form, the CDR3 reads TGTGCCAGCAGTGAGGCCGGGGGATATGGCTACACCTTC. This codes for CASSEAGGYGYTF. The chain combines TRBV25-1 with TRBJ1-2; D might be TRBD1 (5 bases). Trimming took 3 bases from V and 5 from J, leaving 10 bases between them. The germline V gene has CDR1 MGHDK and CDR2 SYGVNS. CDR3 size: 13 residues.

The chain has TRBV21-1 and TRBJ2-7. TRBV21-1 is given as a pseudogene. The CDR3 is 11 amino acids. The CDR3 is CASPPSYEQYF. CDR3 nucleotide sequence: TGTGCCAGCCCGCCTTCCTACGAGCAGTACTTC.

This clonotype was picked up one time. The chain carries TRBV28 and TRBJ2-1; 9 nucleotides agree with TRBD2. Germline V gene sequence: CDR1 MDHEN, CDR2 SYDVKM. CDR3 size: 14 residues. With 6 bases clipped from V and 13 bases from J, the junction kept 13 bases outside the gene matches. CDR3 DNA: TGTGCCAGCAGGGTGGGACTAGCCCAGGGGGGACAGTTCTTC. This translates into CASRVGLAQGGQFF.

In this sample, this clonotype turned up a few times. For the CDR3, the DNA is TGTGCCACCAGTGACCACAGGGATAATGAGCAGTTCTTC. As protein: CATSDHRDNEQFF. The J gene is TRBJ2-1, the V gene TRBV24-1; D possibly corresponds to TRBD1 (6 bases). The germline V gene has CDR1 KGHDR and CDR2 SFDVKD. The CDR3 runs to 13 residues. V lost 4 bases to trimming and J lost 7 bases, with 10 bases between them.

The CDR3 nucleotides are TGCAGTGCAAGGAGACGGTCCGGAGCCGTTCAGCCCCAGCATTTT. The encoded protein is CSARRRSGAVQPQHF. The V and J genes are TRBV20-1 and TRBJ1-5, with no clear D. The germline V gene encodes CDR1 DFQATT and CDR2 SNEGSKA (reference sequence). CDR3 size: 15 residues. The V end lost 6 bases, the J end lost 6 bases, and 21 bases lay between the germline ends.

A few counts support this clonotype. The CDR3 region has the DNA TGCAGTGCTCCGGGGTTGGTGCCAGATACGCAGTATTTT. It encodes CSAPGLVPDTQYF. V usage is TRBV20-1 and J usage is TRBJ2-3; D perhaps matches TRBD2 (5 bases). With 5 bases removed from V and 4 bases from J, the gap between germline ends came to 13 bases. Germline assignment: CDR1 DFQATT and CDR2 SNEGSKA (reference sequence). The CDR3 runs to 13 residues.

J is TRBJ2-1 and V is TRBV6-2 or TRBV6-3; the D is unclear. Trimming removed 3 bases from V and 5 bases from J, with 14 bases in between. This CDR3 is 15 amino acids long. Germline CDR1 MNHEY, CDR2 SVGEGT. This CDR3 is CASSYGNLPHNEQFF. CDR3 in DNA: TGTGCCAGCAGTTATGGGAACCTCCCTCACAATGAGCAGTTCTTC.

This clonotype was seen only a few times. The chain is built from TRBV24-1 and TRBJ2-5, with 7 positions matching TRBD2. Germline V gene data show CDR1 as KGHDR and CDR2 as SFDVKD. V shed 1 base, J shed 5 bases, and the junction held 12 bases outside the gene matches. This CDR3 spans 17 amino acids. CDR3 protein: CATSDFSASGASETQYF. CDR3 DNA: TGTGCCACCAGTGATTTCTCGGCTAGCGGAGCGAGTGAGACCCAGTACTTC.

The CDR3 DNA sequence: TGTGCCAGCAGCTTAGGACAACTAGCGGTTTCCTACAATGAGCAGTTCTTC. Translating it yields CASSLGQLAVSYNEQFF. This chain uses TRBV7-9 with TRBJ2-1, with 8 bases fitting TRBD2. V was pared by 1 base and J by 1 base, with 6 bases of the junction left unmatched. The CDR3 is 17 amino acids. Germline loops: CDR1 SEHNR, CDR2 FQNEAQ (reference sequence).

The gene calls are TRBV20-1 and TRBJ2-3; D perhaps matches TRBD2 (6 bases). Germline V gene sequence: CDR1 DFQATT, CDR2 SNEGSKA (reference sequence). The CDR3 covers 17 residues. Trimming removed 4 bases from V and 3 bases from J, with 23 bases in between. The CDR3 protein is CSAISIGDWGTTDTQYF. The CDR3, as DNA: TGCAGTGCTATAAGTATAGGGGACTGGGGCACAACAGATACGCAGTATTTT.

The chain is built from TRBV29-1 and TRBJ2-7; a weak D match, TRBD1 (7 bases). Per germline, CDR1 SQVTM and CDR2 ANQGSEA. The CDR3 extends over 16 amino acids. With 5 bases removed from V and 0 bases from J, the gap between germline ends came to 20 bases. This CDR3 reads CSVRGLGRGDSYEQYF. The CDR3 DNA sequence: TGCAGCGTTCGTGGCTTGGGCAGGGGGGACTCCTACGAGCAGTACTTC.

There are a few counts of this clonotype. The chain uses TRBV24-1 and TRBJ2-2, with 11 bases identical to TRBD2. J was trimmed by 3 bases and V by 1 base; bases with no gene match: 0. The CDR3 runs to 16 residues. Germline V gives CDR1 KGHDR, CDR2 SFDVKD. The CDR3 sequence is CATSDLLAGDTGELFF. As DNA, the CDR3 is TGTGCCACCAGTGATTTACTAGCGGGAGACACCGGGGAGCTGTTTTTT.

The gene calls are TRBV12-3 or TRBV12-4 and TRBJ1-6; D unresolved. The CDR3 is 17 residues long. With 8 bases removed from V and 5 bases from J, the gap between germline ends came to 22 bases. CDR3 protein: CASSVSRGTWNNSPLHF. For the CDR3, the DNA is TGTGCCAGCTCAGTTTCTCGGGGAACCTGGAATAATTCACCCCTCCACTTT.

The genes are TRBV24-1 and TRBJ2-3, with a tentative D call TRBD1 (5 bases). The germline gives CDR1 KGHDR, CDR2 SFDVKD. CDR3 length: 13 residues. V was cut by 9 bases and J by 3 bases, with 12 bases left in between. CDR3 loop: CATSHRKTDTQYF. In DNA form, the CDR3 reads TGTGCCACCTCGCACAGGAAAACAGATACGCAGTATTTT.

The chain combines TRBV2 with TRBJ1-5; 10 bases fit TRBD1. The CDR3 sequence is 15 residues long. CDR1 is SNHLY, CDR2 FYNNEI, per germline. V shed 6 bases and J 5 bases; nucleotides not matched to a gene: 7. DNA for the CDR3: TGTGCCAGCAGGCGCATAGGGACAGGGGATCAGCCCCAGCATTTT. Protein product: CASRRIGTGDQPQHF.